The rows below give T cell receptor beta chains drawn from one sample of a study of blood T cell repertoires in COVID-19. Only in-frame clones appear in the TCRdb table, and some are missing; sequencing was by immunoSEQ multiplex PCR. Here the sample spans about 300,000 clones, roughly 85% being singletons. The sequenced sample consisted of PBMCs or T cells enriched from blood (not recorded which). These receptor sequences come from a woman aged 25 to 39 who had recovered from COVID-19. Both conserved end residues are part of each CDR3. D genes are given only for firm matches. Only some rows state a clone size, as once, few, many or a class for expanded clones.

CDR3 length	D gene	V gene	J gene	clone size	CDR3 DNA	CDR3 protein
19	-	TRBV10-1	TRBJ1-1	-	TGCGCCAGCAGAAAACCAACGGGACACTACCTGAGTAAGAACACTGAAGCTTTCTTT	CASRKPTGHYLSKNTEAFF
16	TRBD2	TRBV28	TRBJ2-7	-	TGTGCCAGCAGTTTTACGGGACTAGCGATCTCCTACGAGCAGTACTTC	CASSFTGLAISYEQYF
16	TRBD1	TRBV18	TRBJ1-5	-	TGTGCCAGCTCACCAAGCGTGGACAGGGTGAATCAGCCCCAGCATTTT	CASSPSVDRVNQPQHF
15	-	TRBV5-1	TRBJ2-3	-	TGCGCCAGCAGCTTGGTGGCCAGGGGGGCAGATACGCAGTATTTT	CASSLVARGADTQYF
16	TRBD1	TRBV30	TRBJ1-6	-	TGTGCCTGGACCCAGAAGGAGGACAGGGGCTGGTCACCCCTCCACTTT	CAWTQKEDRGWSPLHF
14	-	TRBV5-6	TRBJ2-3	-	TGTGCCAGCAGCTTGCAGGGGACCACAGATACGCAGTATTTT	CASSLQGTTDTQYF
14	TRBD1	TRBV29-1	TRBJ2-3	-	TGCAGCGTTGGTGGGACAGGGCCCCGCGATACGCAGTATTTT	CSVGGTGPRDTQYF
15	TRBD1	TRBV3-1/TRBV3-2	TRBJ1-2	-	TGTGCCAGCAGCCAAGGGGCAGGGGGCGTTTATGGCTACACCTTC	CASSQGAGGVYGYTF
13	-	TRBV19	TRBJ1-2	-	TGTGCCAGTAGTATCACAGGGAACTATGGCTACACCTTC	CASSITGNYGYTF
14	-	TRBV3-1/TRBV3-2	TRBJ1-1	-	TGTGCCAGCAGCCTATGGACAGAGAACACTGAAGCTTTCTTT	CASSLWTENTEAFF
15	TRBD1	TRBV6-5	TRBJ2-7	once	TGTGCCAGCAGTACACGCGACAGGGGGCTAGGGGAGCAGTACTTC	CASSTRDRGLGEQYF
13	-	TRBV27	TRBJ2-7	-	TGTGCCAGCAGTTTGGGCAGCACCTACGAGCAGTACTTC	CASSLGSTYEQYF
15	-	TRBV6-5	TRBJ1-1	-	TGTGCCAGCAACAAACAGGGCCGGGGGGACACTGAAGCTTTCTTT	CASNKQGRGDTEAFF
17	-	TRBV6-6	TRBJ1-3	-	TGTGCCAGCAGTCCTATAGTGGGCCAGAGCTCTGGAAACACCATATATTTT	CASSPIVGQSSGNTIYF
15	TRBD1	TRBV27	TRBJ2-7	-	TGTGCCAGCAGTGCCCGGGACAGGGGGCTTAACGAGCAGTACTTC	CASSARDRGLNEQYF
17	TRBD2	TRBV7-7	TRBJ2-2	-	TGTGCTAGCAGCCAGGGACTAGCGGGGGGGAACACCGGGGAGCTGTTTTTT	CASSQGLAGGNTGELFF
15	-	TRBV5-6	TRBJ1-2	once	TGTGCCAGCAGCTTGGTCGGACCCGGGAGTGATGGCTACACCTTC	CASSLVGPGSDGYTF
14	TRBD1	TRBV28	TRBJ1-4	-	TGTGCCAGCAGTTTTTCAGGGGGCAGGGAAAAACTGTTTTTT	CASSFSGGREKLFF
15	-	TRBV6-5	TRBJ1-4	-	TGTGCCAGCAGTACCCGGACAGCGACTAATGAAAAACTGTTTTTT	CASSTRTATNEKLFF
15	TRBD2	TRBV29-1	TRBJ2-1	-	TGCAGCGTTGAAGGGGGACTAGCGGGGGTAAATGAGCAGTTCTTC	CSVEGGLAGVNEQFF
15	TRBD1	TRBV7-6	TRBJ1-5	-	TGTGCCAGCAGCTTAGGGACAGGGAATAATCAGCCCCAGCATTTT	CASSLGTGNNQPQHF
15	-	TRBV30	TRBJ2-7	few	TGTGCCTGGAGTGTACCTGGCCAGGGGGGCTACGAGCAGTACTTC	CAWSVPGQGGYEQYF
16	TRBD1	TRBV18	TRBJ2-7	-	TGTGCCAGCTCACCCCTCGGACAGGGCGATCATTACGAGCAGTACTTC	CASSPLGQGDHYEQYF
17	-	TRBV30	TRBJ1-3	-	TGTGCCTGGAGACCAGTCTCAGGCCGAAGCTCTGGAAACACCATATATTTT	CAWRPVSGRSSGNTIYF
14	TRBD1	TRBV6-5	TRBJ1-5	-	TGTGCCAGCCGGACAGGGGGAAGCAATCAGCCCCAGCATTTT	CASRTGGSNQPQHF
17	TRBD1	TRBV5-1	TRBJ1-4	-	TGCGCCAGCAGCTTGCAAACCGGGACAGGGGTGAATGAAAAACTGTTTTTT	CASSLQTGTGVNEKLFF
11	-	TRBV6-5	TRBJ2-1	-	TGTGCCAGCAGTTACCTCCATGAGCAGTTCTTC	CASSYLHEQFF